The clone carrying this T cell receptor beta chain was counted only a few times. Germline assignment: CDR1 SGHTS and CDR2 YDEGEE. V was cut by 2 bases and J by 7 bases, with 9 bases left in between. The CDR3 is 12 amino acids. This specimen comes from a study of blood T cell repertoires in COVID-19. As for the study in general: The samples span acute and convalescent COVID-19 from the United States, Italy and Spain. In each case, the material was cDNA or gDNA derived from T cells, B-cell-depleted T cells, or PBMCs.

Authors' analysis steps: Estimated nucleated cell counts came from reference gene primer amplification. TCRdb's table, derived via immunoSEQ multiplex PCR, lists solely in-frame clones and lacks some. V, J and clone size are those of that table, while D and trimming were read from the DNA. The sample has approximately 100,000 clones; approximately 86% are singletons. The chain couples TRBV5-8 to TRBJ1-2; D possibly corresponds to TRBD1 (6 bases). Sequenced sample: peripheral blood. The TCR sequence derives from a man aged 70 or older with active or convalescent COVID-19. The CDR3 is CASSFLGGGYTF. The CDR3 DNA sequence: TGTGCCAGCAGCTTTTTAGGGGGTGGCTACACCTTC.